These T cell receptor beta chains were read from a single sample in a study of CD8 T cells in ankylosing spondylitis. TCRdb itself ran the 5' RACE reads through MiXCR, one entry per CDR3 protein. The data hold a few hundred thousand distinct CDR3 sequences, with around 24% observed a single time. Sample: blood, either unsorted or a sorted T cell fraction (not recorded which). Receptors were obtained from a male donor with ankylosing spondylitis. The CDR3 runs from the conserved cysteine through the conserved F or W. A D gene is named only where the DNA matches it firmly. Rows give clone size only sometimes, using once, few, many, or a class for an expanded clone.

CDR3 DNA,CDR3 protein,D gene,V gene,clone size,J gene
TGTGCCAGCAGCCCTGGACACTACAATGAGCAGTTCTTC,CASSPGHYNEQFF,NA,TRBV6-1,NA,TRBJ2-1
TGCGCCAGCAGCCGCACCCAGGCGAAAGAGAACACTGAAGCTTTCTTT,CASSRTQAKENTEAFF,NA,TRBV5-1,NA,TRBJ1-1
TGTGCCAGCAGTTTAGGGGGACAGATTTTCCTCAATCAGCCCCAGCATTTT,CASSLGGQIFLNQPQHF,TRBD1,TRBV12-3/TRBV12-4,NA,TRBJ1-5
TGCAGTGCTCCGCCGGGACTAGCCCTTGCAGGAAATGAGCAGTTCTTC,CSAPPGLALAGNEQFF,TRBD2,TRBV20-1,few,TRBJ2-1
TGTGCCAGCAGCCCTGGACCATCGGGAGATACGCAGTATTTT,CASSPGPSGDTQYF,NA,TRBV11-3,NA,TRBJ2-3
TGTGCCAGCAGCTTAGCGGGACTAGGCTACAATGAGCAGTTCTTC,CASSLAGLGYNEQFF,TRBD2,TRBV7-9,NA,TRBJ2-1
TGTGCCAGCAGCTTACAGTCCGGACAGATCCTCAATGAGCAGTTCTTC,CASSLQSGQILNEQFF,NA,TRBV7-3,NA,TRBJ2-1
TGTGCCAGCAGTTTACAGGCAAGCTCCTACGAGCAGTACTTC,CASSLQASSYEQYF,NA,TRBV28,NA,TRBJ2-7
TGTGCCAGCAGTTACTCGTTGGCAGCCCTAGAGACCCAGTACTTC,CASSYSLAALETQYF,NA,TRBV6-5,NA,TRBJ2-5
TGTGCCAGCAGCCCCTGGACGGTGCCTACTAACTATGGCTACACCTTC,CASSPWTVPTNYGYTF,NA,TRBV2,NA,TRBJ1-2
TGCAGTGCGGTTAGGACTAGCGGGAGACTCGAGCAGTACTTC,CSAVRTSGRLEQYF,TRBD2,TRBV20-1,few,TRBJ2-7
TGTGCCACCAGTTCGGAATCCGGGAGCACAGATACGCAGTATTTT,CATSSESGSTDTQYF,NA,TRBV24-1,NA,TRBJ2-3
TGCAGTGGTAGACCCGGACAGCTTCTCTACACTGAAGCTTTCTTT,CSGRPGQLLYTEAFF,NA,TRBV20-1,NA,TRBJ1-1
TGTGCCAGCAGCGTGTCACATTCGGGAAACACTGAAGCTTTCTTT,CASSVSHSGNTEAFF,NA,TRBV9,NA,TRBJ1-1
TGTGCCAGCAGTTTGTCGACTAGCGCTCCCTACAATGAGCAGTTCTTC,CASSLSTSAPYNEQFF,TRBD2,TRBV27,NA,TRBJ2-1
TGTGCCCACGGGGGACTAGGCAATCAGCCCCAGCATTTT,CAHGGLGNQPQHF,NA,TRBV6-1,NA,TRBJ1-5
TGTGCCAGCAGCGGCAGGGGTTACTACGAGCAGTACTTC,CASSGRGYYEQYF,NA,TRBV3-1,NA,TRBJ2-7
TGTGCCAGCAGTTTAGGGGAGCTCTACGAGCAGTACTTC,CASSLGELYEQYF,NA,TRBV12-3/TRBV12-4,many,TRBJ2-7
TGTGCCAGCAGCTTAGCCCGTCAGTACACAGATACGCAGTATTTT,CASSLARQYTDTQYF,NA,TRBV7-8,many,TRBJ2-3
TGTGCCAGCAGCCCCGTGGGGATTGGAAACACCATATATTTT,CASSPVGIGNTIYF,NA,TRBV12-3/TRBV12-4,NA,TRBJ1-3
TGTGCCAGCTCACCAAGGCGGGATACAGATGAGCAGTTCTTC,CASSPRRDTDEQFF,NA,TRBV18,many,TRBJ2-1
TGCAGTGCTAGGGAGGGACTCCCTGTTCTCCCTCACACAGATACGCAGTATTTT,CSAREGLPVLPHTDTQYF,NA,TRBV20-1,many,TRBJ2-3
TGTGCCAGCTCACCACCGCAGGGAAGCACAGATACGCAGTATTTT,CASSPPQGSTDTQYF,NA,TRBV18,few,TRBJ2-3
TGCGCCAGCAGCCAGGGTCAGGATAGAGCGCAGTATTTT,CASSQGQDRAQYF,NA,TRBV4-3,NA,TRBJ2-3
TGTGCCAGCAGCTCACAGCGGGAGCTAGAGTACTTC,CASSSQRELEYF,TRBD2,TRBV11-3,NA,TRBJ2-7
TGCGCCAGCAGCCAAGATAGTAGGGCCTACGAGCAGTACTTC,CASSQDSRAYEQYF,NA,TRBV4-3,few,TRBJ2-7
TGTGCCAGCAGCCATGCGGCGTGGAGTTACACCTTC,CASSHAAWSYTF,NA,TRBV3-1,NA,TRBJ1-2
TGCGCCAGCAGCCAAGAGGCTAGGACTAGCGGGGGAAGCTCCTACAATGAGCAGTTCTTC,CASSQEARTSGGSSYNEQFF,TRBD2,TRBV4-3,few,TRBJ2-1
TGTGCCAGCAGTTACGACAGGGGTAAACAAGAGACCCAGTACTTC,CASSYDRGKQETQYF,TRBD1,TRBV6-5,NA,TRBJ2-5
TGTGCCAGCAGTTACTCTCGGCCGTGGGGAGAAGAGACCCAGTACTTC,CASSYSRPWGEETQYF,NA,TRBV6-2/TRBV6-3,few,TRBJ2-5
TGTGCCACCAGCCGCTTTAGACAGAACACCGGGGAGCTGTTTTTT,CATSRFRQNTGELFF,NA,TRBV15,few,TRBJ2-2
TGTGCCAGCCGGGACACCGGGGAGCTGTTTTTT,CASRDTGELFF,NA,TRBV6-2/TRBV6-3,NA,TRBJ2-2
TGCGCCAGCAGCTGGACTGGACTAGGCGGCGAGACCCAGTACTTC,CASSWTGLGGETQYF,TRBD2,TRBV5-1,few,TRBJ2-5
TGCGCCAGCACAGCGGCTGGCGTCGGCGGGATGGCTTGGGAGCAGTTCTTC,CASTAAGVGGMAWEQFF,NA,TRBV5-1,few,TRBJ2-1
TGTGCCAGCAGCGTAGTGACAGTACAGAACACTGAAGCTTTCTTT,CASSVVTVQNTEAFF,NA,TRBV9,few,TRBJ1-1
TGTGCCAGCAGCTTGGACAGCAACCCCCAGCCCCAGCATTTT,CASSLDSNPQPQHF,NA,TRBV7-2,NA,TRBJ1-5
TGCAGTGGGGCGGGAGTCAGCACAGATACGCAGTATTTT,CSGAGVSTDTQYF,TRBD2,TRBV20-1,NA,TRBJ2-3
TGTGCCACCAGCAGAGCTAAAGGGAATAATTCACCCCTCCACTTT,CATSRAKGNNSPLHF,NA,TRBV15,NA,TRBJ1-6
TGTGCCAGCTCACCACTCGGACAGGGGGCTGCTGAAGCTTTCTTT,CASSPLGQGAAEAFF,TRBD1,TRBV18,NA,TRBJ1-1
TGTGCCAGCAGTTACTCGATGGGGGCACGAGGCATTCAGTACTTC,CASSYSMGARGIQYF,NA,TRBV6-5,NA,TRBJ2-4
TGTGCCAGCAGTGAATATAAGGTTGTGGGCTCTGGAAACACCATATATTTT,CASSEYKVVGSGNTIYF,NA,TRBV25-1,NA,TRBJ1-3
TGTGCCAGCTCACCATCGACTCCGTACGAGCAGTACTTC,CASSPSTPYEQYF,NA,TRBV18,few,TRBJ2-7